This TCR beta chain was sequenced in a study of spatial heterogeneity in lung cancer. For the study at large: The count of detected beta-chain sequences consistently exceeded that of alpha-chain sequences. Raw sequencing reads included, on average, more than 8.5 appearances of each unique TCR and UMI combination. Overall study results and limits: Ubiquitous expanded tumor TCRs showed up in blood more at resection than follow-up.

TCRdb independently ran MiXCR on the 5' RACE reads; one entry per CDR3 protein. The sample includes about 80,000 distinct CDR3 sequences, 7% to 9% of them seen just once. Time point defined: sample taken at primary tumor resection. Extraction of whole RNA from tumor, nontumor lung or frozen PBMC preceded unsorted sequencing. The germline gives CDR1 SEHNR, CDR2 FQNEAQ (reference sequence). V lost 2 bases, J lost 5 bases, and 5 bases lay in between. CDR3 size: 12 residues. Notes on this clonotype: Its antigen is not known.

The source material was PBMCs, sampled at surgery. This clonotype was sampled from a male donor with early-stage non-small cell lung cancer. The V and J genes are TRBV7-9 and TRBJ2-3, with D hard to call. The CDR3 is CASSLLGDTQYF. CDR3 sequence (DNA): TGTGCCAGCAGCTTATTGGGAGATACGCAGTATTTT.